The rows below give T cell receptor beta chains drawn from one sample of a study of cytomegalovirus exposure and HLA in healthy donors. Profiled with immunoSEQ multiplex PCR; TCRdb holds only in-frame clones, not every one. The sample lists some 150,000 clones; 75% were seen once. What was sequenced was PBMCs. These receptors all come from a man younger than 45 in good health and CMV-seronegative. Each CDR3 is given with its conserved first and last residue. A D gene is named only where the DNA matches it firmly. The size field is filled for only some rows; it gives once, few, many or a size class.

clone size: .; J gene: TRBJ2-4; CDR3 length: 17; V gene: TRBV5-5; D gene: .; CDR3 DNA: TGTGCCAGCAGCCAACCGGGATTACCTTTAGCCAAAAACATTCAGTACTTC; CDR3 protein: CASSQPGLPLAKNIQYF
clone size: .; J gene: TRBJ2-5; CDR3 length: 15; V gene: TRBV10-3; D gene: TRBD2; CDR3 DNA: TGTGCCATCAGTGATGCTAGCGGGGCACAAGAGACCCAGTACTTC; CDR3 protein: CAISDASGAQETQYF
clone size: few; J gene: TRBJ2-5; CDR3 length: 16; V gene: TRBV21-1; D gene: .; CDR3 DNA: TGTGCCAGCAGCAAAGGCCTGGGGGGGGCCCAAGAGACCCAGTACTTC; CDR3 protein: CASSKGLGGAQETQYF
clone size: .; J gene: TRBJ2-6; CDR3 length: 15; V gene: TRBV7-2; D gene: TRBD1; CDR3 DNA: TGTGCCAGCAGCTCAGGGGGCTCTGGGGCCAACGTCCTGACTTTC; CDR3 protein: CASSSGGSGANVLTF
clone size: .; J gene: TRBJ1-5; CDR3 length: 15; V gene: TRBV5-1; D gene: .; CDR3 DNA: TGCGCCAGCAGCCCGGCAGGGGAGTCGACCCAGCCCCAGCATTTT; CDR3 protein: CASSPAGESTQPQHF
clone size: .; J gene: TRBJ2-1; CDR3 length: 14; V gene: TRBV29-1; D gene: TRBD1; CDR3 DNA: TGCAGCGTTGCCCGGGACAGGGGGAGAGATGAGCAGTTCTTC; CDR3 protein: CSVARDRGRDEQFF
clone size: .; J gene: TRBJ2-1; CDR3 length: 14; V gene: TRBV6-5; D gene: .; CDR3 DNA: TGTGCCAGCAGTTACTCTGGGCTAAGCAATGAGCAGTTCTTC; CDR3 protein: CASSYSGLSNEQFF
clone size: .; J gene: TRBJ2-5; CDR3 length: 14; V gene: TRBV2; D gene: TRBD1; CDR3 DNA: TGTGCCAGCAGTGTGGACAGGGTTGAAGAGACCCAGTACTTC; CDR3 protein: CASSVDRVEETQYF
clone size: .; J gene: TRBJ2-2; CDR3 length: 13; V gene: TRBV6-1; D gene: .; CDR3 DNA: TGTGCCAGCAGGATTGAGGGGGCCGGGGAGCTGTTTTTT; CDR3 protein: CASRIEGAGELFF
clone size: .; J gene: TRBJ2-5; CDR3 length: 14; V gene: TRBV5-4; D gene: TRBD2; CDR3 DNA: TGTGCCAGCAGCCCACGGGGGGGCGGGGAGACCCAGTACTTC; CDR3 protein: CASSPRGGGETQYF
clone size: once; J gene: TRBJ2-5; CDR3 length: 18; V gene: TRBV5-6; D gene: TRBD2; CDR3 DNA: TGTGCCAGCAGCTTGGCAGGGACTAGCGGAGGTTCACAAGAGACCCAGTACTTC; CDR3 protein: CASSLAGTSGGSQETQYF
clone size: .; J gene: TRBJ2-1; CDR3 length: 12; V gene: TRBV10-3; D gene: .; CDR3 DNA: TGTGCCATCAGTGTGAGGCACAATGAGCAGTTCTTC; CDR3 protein: CAISVRHNEQFF
clone size: few; J gene: TRBJ2-7; CDR3 length: 14; V gene: TRBV28; D gene: .; CDR3 DNA: TGTGCCAGCAGGCAGTTCGGGAGCTCCTACGAGCAGTACTTC; CDR3 protein: CASRQFGSSYEQYF
clone size: .; J gene: TRBJ1-1; CDR3 length: 13; V gene: TRBV2; D gene: .; CDR3 DNA: TGTGCCAGCAGTAGTGAGGGGAACACTGAAGCTTTCTTT; CDR3 protein: CASSSEGNTEAFF